These 10 T cell receptor beta chains share one sample of origin, sequenced in a study of beta chain features in type 1 diabetes. General study findings and limits: Type 1 diabetes patients showed a moderate but significant shortening of TCRB CDR3s in all four CD4+ subsets.

No antigen is known for these receptors. Sequenced material consisted of expressed TCRB transcripts (all of the isolated RNA was reverse transcribed). Profiled with immunoSEQ multiplex PCR; TCRdb holds only in-frame clones, not every one. The table has roughly 340,000 clones, roughly 13% seen once; the top ten hold around 0.016%. The source material was naive CD4+ T cells from blood. Receptors originate from a woman under 30 with type 1 diabetes.

This clone appeared a few times. The chain carries TRBV7-9 and TRBJ2-2; D call uncertain. Germline V gene sequence: CDR1 SEHNR, CDR2 FQNEAQ (reference sequence). This CDR3 region has 12 residues. Trimming removed 5 bases at V and 7 bases at J, with 8 bases between. CDR3 DNA sequence: TGTGCCAGCAGCCACGGTGTCGGGGAGCTGTTTTTT. This translates into CASSHGVGELFF.

V and J are TRBV11-2 and TRBJ2-2; 12 nucleotides line up with TRBD2. The CDR3 contains 15 residues. V gave up 5 bases and J gave up 4 bases; unmatched junction bases: 2. The germline gives CDR1 SGHAT, CDR2 FQNNGV. CDR3 amino acids: CASSPGLAGTGELFF. CDR3 coding DNA: TGTGCCAGCAGCCCGGGACTAGCGGGCACCGGGGAGCTGTTTTTT.

This clone occurred a few times. The V gene is TRBV28, the J gene TRBJ2-2, with no clear D. Germline loops: CDR1 MDHEN, CDR2 SYDVKM. This CDR3 is built from 12 residues. V was clipped by 7 bases and J by 6 bases, with 9 bases between them. In DNA, the CDR3 is TGTGCCAGCACCTTAGAGGCCGGGGAGCTGTTTTTT. Protein product: CASTLEAGELFF.

This clone was counted only a few times. This sequence joins TRBV30 and TRBJ1-1; D not resolved. CDR1 is GTSNPN and CDR2 is SVGIG in the germline V gene (reference sequence). The CDR3 sequence is 12 residues long. Trimming stripped 1 base from V and 0 bases from J, with 3 bases between. DNA of the CDR3: TGTGCCTGGAGTGCCTTGAACACTGAAGCTTTCTTT. Protein product: CAWSALNTEAFF. The full variable domain, its missing parts supplied by reference TRBV30 and TRBJ1-1, is SQTIHQWPATLVQPVGSPLSLECTVEGTSNPNLYWYRQAAGRGLQLLFYSVGIGQISSEVPQNLSASRPQDRQFILSSKKLLLSDSGFYLCAWSALNTEAFFGQGTRLTVV.

This clone has only a few counts. J is TRBJ1-1 and V is TRBV12-5, with D possibly being TRBD1 (5 bases). Germline V gene lookup returns CDR1 LGHNT and CDR2 FRNRAP. CDR3 length: 15 amino acids. V lost 0 bases, J lost 8 bases, and 16 bases lay in between. CDR3 residues: CASGLVLAGSTEAFF. The CDR3 DNA follows: TGTGCTAGTGGTTTGGTATTGGCAGGGTCTACCGAAGCTTTCTTT.

This clone has only a few counts. CDR3 residues: CASSQQGGLGDEQFF. The CDR3 nucleotides read TGTGCCAGCAGCCAACAGGGGGGTTTAGGCGATGAGCAGTTCTTC. The rearrangement links TRBV4-2 to TRBJ2-1; perhaps TRBD1 as D (7 bases). The CDR3 runs 15 residues. V lost 2 bases and J 8 bases, leaving 16 bases between the germline ends. CDR1 is LGHNA and CDR2 is YNFKEQ in the germline V gene.

This clone has a handful of counts. The J gene is TRBJ2-1, the V gene TRBV5-6; tentative D call: TRBD2 (5 bases). V was clipped by 0 bases and J by 7 bases, with 17 bases between them. Germline values: CDR1 SGHDT, CDR2 YYEEEE. The CDR3 runs 16 residues. CDR3 in amino acids: CASSLERRRPWNEQFF. CDR3 sequence (DNA): TGTGCCAGCAGCTTGGAGCGGCGGCGCCCCTGGAATGAGCAGTTCTTC.

J is TRBJ2-5 and V is TRBV2; maybe TRBD2 (5 bases). V dropped 6 bases and J dropped 2 bases, with 13 bases sitting between them. Germline CDR1 and CDR2: SNHLY and FYNNEI. The CDR3 contains 14 residues. The DNA of the CDR3 is TGTGCCAGCAGCGCCGGGCGGGTTCAAGAGACCCAGTACTTC. It yields the protein CASSAGRVQETQYF. Drawing the rest from reference TRBV2 and TRBJ2-5, the complete variable domain is EPEVTQTPSHQVTQMGQEVILRCVPISNHLYFYWYRQILGQKVEFLVSFYNNEISEKSEIFDDQFSVERPDGSNFTLKIRSTKLEDSAMYFCASSAGRVQETQYFGPGTRLLVL.

This clone was detected a few times. J is TRBJ1-2 and V is TRBV5-1, with D perhaps TRBD1 (5 bases). Trimming removed 7 bases at V and 2 bases at J, with 12 bases between. The CDR3 length is 13 residues. CDR1 SGHRS and CDR2 YFSETQ come from the germline V gene. CDR3 amino acids: CASGGAANYGYTF. CDR3 DNA sequence: TGCGCCAGCGGCGGGGCGGCAAACTATGGCTACACCTTC.

The chain has TRBV2 and TRBJ2-7; 9 nucleotides agree with TRBD1. This CDR3 is 15 amino acids long. Germline V gene data show CDR1 as SNHLY and CDR2 as FYNNEI. V lost 7 bases, J lost 3 bases, and 10 bases stayed unmatched. CDR3: CASNSQGAVGYEQYF. The CDR3 DNA follows: TGTGCCAGCAATTCACAGGGGGCGGTAGGCTACGAGCAGTACTTC.